This is a list of T cell receptor beta chains from one sample in a study of cytomegalovirus exposure and HLA in healthy donors. Repertoires were generated with immunoSEQ multiplex PCR, while TCRdb's copy carries only in-frame clones and drops some. Among about 110,000 clones listed, around 85% were seen once. The source material was PBMCs. The receptors here all came from a woman under 30 in good health and CMV-seronegative. CDR3s include the opening cysteine and the closing phenylalanine or tryptophan. The order of the fields is D gene, V gene, CDR3 protein. A D gene is named only where the DNA matches it firmly.

D: NA; V: TRBV5-6; CDR3: CASGYKNSRNTEAFF
D: TRBD1; V: TRBV27; CDR3: CASSALTGLDEQYF
D: TRBD1; V: TRBV5-4; CDR3: CASIPGTGNFGQETQYF
D: NA; V: TRBV6-1; CDR3: CASSERTVQETQYF
D: TRBD2; V: TRBV7-2; CDR3: CASSESGGGDEQFF
D: NA; V: TRBV7-9; CDR3: CASSLGGEAFF
D: NA; V: TRBV5-1; CDR3: CASSFESSYEQYF
D: TRBD1; V: TRBV6-1; CDR3: CASRGTARNTIYF
D: TRBD1; V: TRBV28; CDR3: CASSNRGTAYEQYF
D: TRBD1; V: TRBV30; CDR3: CAWRGGGQGAYEQYF
D: TRBD1; V: TRBV4-1; CDR3: CASSPEGQGRPGELFF
D: NA; V: TRBV10-2; CDR3: CASRGTVNSPLHF
D: TRBD2; V: TRBV9; CDR3: CASTSGGDYNEQFF